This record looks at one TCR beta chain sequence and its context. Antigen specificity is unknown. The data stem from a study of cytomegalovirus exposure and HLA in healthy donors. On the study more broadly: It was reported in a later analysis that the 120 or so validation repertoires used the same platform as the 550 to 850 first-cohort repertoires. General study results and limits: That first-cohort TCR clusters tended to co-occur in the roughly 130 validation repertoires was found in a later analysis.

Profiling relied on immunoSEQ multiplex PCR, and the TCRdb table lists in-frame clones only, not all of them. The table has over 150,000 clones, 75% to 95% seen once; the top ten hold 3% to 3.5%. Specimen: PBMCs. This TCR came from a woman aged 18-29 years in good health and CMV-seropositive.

In nucleotides, the CDR3 is TGCGCCAGCAGCTTGCCTAGCGGGGGGCTCCAAGAGACCCAGTACTTC. Translating it yields CASSLPSGGLQETQYF. The chain recombines TRBV5-1 with TRBJ2-5; 11 nucleotides match TRBD2. V trimming: 1 base; J trimming: 1 base; junction bases outside the gene matches: 3. Germline CDR1 and CDR2: SGHRS and YFSETQ. CDR3 size: 16 residues.